This T cell receptor beta chain came from a study of blood T cell repertoires in COVID-19. In the study overall: The analysed material was cDNA or gDNA that came from T cells, B-cell-depleted T cells, or PBMCs.

Trimming took 7 bases from V and 4 from J, leaving 7 bases between them. This CDR3 contains 12 residues. Germline assignment: CDR1 MNHEY and CDR2 SVGAGI. Data came from immunoSEQ multiplex PCR; TCRdb stores just in-frame clones and leaves some out. The sample includes roughly 87,000 clones, approximately 71% seen only once; the top ten take roughly 4.2%. The specimen sequenced was peripheral blood. The receptor was derived from a woman between 45 and 60 years old with acute or convalescent COVID-19. The V and J genes are TRBV6-5 and TRBJ2-2, with D maybe TRBD2 (5 bases). CDR3 DNA: TGTGCCAGCACCGAGGGCACCGGGGAGCTGTTTTTT. Its translation: CASTEGTGELFF.